These 8 T cell receptor beta chains were all obtained from the same sample, sequenced in a study of shared clonotypes between healthy human individuals (dated by TCRdb to between 2020 and 2021). Library prep was done by the immunoSEQ multiplex PCR assay. The immuneACCESS repertoire file appears here via TCRdb, limited to in-frame rearrangements. These files lack a portion of the clones; in checked studies, under half of the deficit traces to unresolved V genes, and the cause of the others is not known. Recorded for this sample are roughly 2.2 million clones; approximately 90% of them occurred a single time. The ten largest clones capture roughly 0.34% of the sample. The sequencing sample was made of naive CD4+ T cells from PBMCs. The intended sense of this specimen's cell subset or site label: CD45RA+ positively selected. These receptors were taken from a man aged 18 to 35 in good health. Some clones in this sample may be carry-over from other donors' samples.

V gene TRBV19 combines with J gene TRBJ2-1, with D perhaps matching TRBD2 (6 bases). Trimming removed 2 bases from V and 8 bases from J, with 13 bases in between. CDR1 and CDR2 from the germline V gene are LNHDA and SQIVND (reference sequence). This CDR3 is built from 14 residues. The chain's CDR3 is CASSITAGMYEQFF. CDR3 bases: TGTGCCAGTAGTATAACGGCGGGAATGTATGAGCAGTTCTTC.

The rearrangement links TRBV18 to TRBJ1-4, with a weak D call TRBD1 (5 bases). V was cut by 0 bases and J by 6 bases, with 14 bases left in between. Germline loops: CDR1 KGHSH, CDR2 LQKENI. The CDR3 is 16 residues long. CDR3 nucleotide sequence: TGTGCCAGCTCACCACCTCTGGGACCAGGAGATGAAAAACTGTTTTTT. Translated, it gives CASSPPLGPGDEKLFF.

Concerning this clone: Distinct nucleotide sequences in the sample also encode this CDR3. The chain couples TRBV20-1 to TRBJ2-5; D not certain. Per the germline V gene, CDR1 is DFQATT and CDR2 is SNEGSKA (reference sequence). Trimming pared 5 bases from V and 3 bases from J, leaving 7 bases between. The CDR3 loop spans 11 amino acids. CDR3 coding DNA: TGCAGTGCTTCCACAGAAGAGACCCAGTACTTC. Residues: CSASTEETQYF.

With respect to this clone: This sample includes further DNA sequences coding for the same CDR3. J is TRBJ2-5 and V is TRBV18; D is undetermined. Germline lookup yields CDR1 KGHSH and CDR2 LQKENI. The CDR3 length is 11 residues. V was trimmed by 6 bases and J by 3 bases, leaving 5 bases between them. The CDR3: CASSPEETQYF. The CDR3 nucleotides are TGTGCCAGCTCTCCCGAAGAGACCCAGTACTTC.

V is TRBV6-5 and J is TRBJ2-1, with 10 bases matching TRBD2. V lost 5 bases and J lost 6; bases outside the gene matches: 4. The CDR3 runs to 14 residues. Germline V lookup: CDR1 MNHEY, CDR2 SVGAGI. CDR3 DNA sequence: TGTGCCAGCAGTCTAGCGGGAGTACCCAATGAGCAGTTCTTC. Translated: CASSLAGVPNEQFF.

V is TRBV5-1 and J is TRBJ2-2; 10 nucleotides agree with TRBD2. Germline values: CDR1 SGHRS, CDR2 YFSETQ. This CDR3 is built from 15 residues. Unmatched junction bases numbered 4, after V lost 3 bases and J lost 5 bases. CDR3 protein: CASSSGLARTGELFF. CDR3 sequence (DNA): TGCGCCAGCAGCTCGGGACTAGCGAGGACCGGGGAGCTGTTTTTT. Full variable domain (remainder filled in from reference TRBV5-1 and TRBJ2-2): KAGVTQTPRYLIKTRGQQVTLSCSPISGHRSVSWYQQTPGQGLQFLFEYFSETQRNKGNFPGRFSGRQFSNSRSEMNVSTLELGDSALYLCASSSGLARTGELFFGEGSRLTVL.

J is TRBJ2-2 and V is TRBV7-9, with D uncertain. This CDR3 comprises 15 residues. The germline V gene encodes CDR1 SEHNR and CDR2 FQNEAQ (reference sequence). V lost 2 bases to trimming and J lost 5 bases, with 12 bases between them. CDR3 in amino acids: CASSLTRIQTGELFF. CDR3 coding DNA: TGTGCCAGCAGCTTAACCCGTATCCAGACCGGGGAGCTGTTTTTT.

The chain recombines TRBV19 with TRBJ1-4; tentative D call: TRBD1 (5 bases). The CDR3 totals 14 residues. CDR1 and CDR2 from the germline V gene are LNHDA and SQIVND (reference sequence). The V gene lost 5 bases and the J gene lost 4 bases, with 11 bases spanning the gap. The CDR3 reads CASSRWDHNEKLFF. As DNA, the CDR3 is TGTGCCAGTAGTCGCTGGGACCATAATGAAAAACTGTTTTTT.